The 20 T cell receptor beta chains below all came from one sample that was sequenced in a study of blood T cell repertoires in COVID-19. Sequencing used immunoSEQ multiplex PCR; TCRdb keeps in-frame clones, though not all of them. The sample consists of more than 95,000 clones, approximately 82% of them appearing once. What was sequenced was peripheral blood. These receptors originate from a man aged 25-40 years with acute or convalescent COVID-19.

V and J are TRBV18 and TRBJ2-3, with D possibly matching TRBD1 (5 bases). V gave up 2 bases and J gave up 5 bases, with 8 bases separating them. CDR3 size: 13 residues. The V gene's germline CDR1 is KGHSH and CDR2 LQKENI. CDR3 in DNA: TGTGCCAGCTCACCAGGGGCAGAAGATACGCAGTATTTT. Its translation is CASSPGAEDTQYF.

V and J are TRBV18 and TRBJ2-7; TRBD2 matches at 9 bases. Germline trimming cut 4 bases from V and 3 bases from J; bases unmatched to any gene: 4. The CDR3 is 14 residues long. CDR1 and CDR2 from the germline V gene are KGHSH and LQKENI. In nucleotides, the CDR3 is TGTGCCAGCTCACGTCGGACTAGCGACTACGAGCAGTACGTC. It yields the protein CASSRRTSDYEQYV.

The gene calls are TRBV6-4 and TRBJ2-2, with D possibly matching TRBD2 (6 bases). Between the trimmed V and J ends, which lost 3 bases and 4 bases, there was a span of 12 bases. Germline V gene data show CDR1 as MRHNA and CDR2 as SNTAGT. The CDR3 totals 15 residues. DNA of the CDR3: TGTGCCAGCAGTGAAGGGGACTCCTTCACCGGGGAGCTGTTTTTT. It yields the protein CASSEGDSFTGELFF.

This clone was seen once. The rearrangement joins TRBV7-2 to TRBJ1-6; 7 bases are a match to TRBD1. Germline V gene sequence: CDR1 SGHTA, CDR2 FQGNSA. This CDR3 has 14 amino acids. The V segment lost 1 base and the J segment 14 bases; nucleotides outside the gene matches: 8. The CDR3 bases are TGTGCCAGCAGCTTAGATCTGGGACAGAATACCCTCCACTTT. It yields the protein CASSLDLGQNTLHF.

This clone came up once. The V call is TRBV28, the J call TRBJ1-2; maybe TRBD1 (5 bases). The length of the CDR3 is 14 residues. CDR1 MDHEN and CDR2 SYDVKM come from the germline V gene. V was shortened by 3 bases and J by 4 bases, with 12 bases between the two germline ends. The CDR3 DNA sequence: TGTGCCAGCAGTTTCTTAGTCGGGGGCTATGGCTACACCTTC. Protein product: CASSFLVGGYGYTF.

The chain joins TRBV6-6 to TRBJ1-6; D is possibly TRBD1 (6 bases). The CDR3 length is 15 residues. Germline V gene sequence: CDR1 MNHNY, CDR2 SVGAGI (reference sequence). V shed 2 bases and J shed 10 bases, with 15 bases lying between them. DNA for the CDR3: TGTGCCAGCAGTTACATACGGGCAGGGGAATCACCCCTCCACTTT. This codes for CASSYIRAGESPLHF.

The CDR3 region is CASSRTANSYNEQFF. DNA of the CDR3: TGTGCCAGCAGTCGAACTGCCAACTCCTACAATGAGCAGTTCTTC. The chain uses TRBV27 and TRBJ2-1; no definite D call. The CDR3 is made up of 15 amino acids. The germline V and J ends were trimmed by 5 bases and 0 bases, with 11 bases remaining between them. Germline V gene data show CDR1 as MNHEY and CDR2 as SMNVEV (reference sequence).

The chain recombines TRBV25-1 with TRBJ2-3; 10 bases align to TRBD2. CDR3 length: 15 residues. J gave up 0 bases and V 5 bases, and 2 bases lay outside the gene matches. Germline-derived CDR1 and CDR2 are MGHDK and SYGVNS. CDR3 sequence reads: CASSFSGGSTDTQYF. The CDR3 DNA sequence: TGTGCCAGCAGTTTTAGCGGGGGGAGCACAGATACGCAGTATTTT.

V gene TRBV9 combines with J gene TRBJ2-1; 10 positions match TRBD2. The CDR3 is 16 residues long. Germline V gene sequence: CDR1 SGDLS, CDR2 YYNGEE. The V and J ends lost 3 bases and 4 bases, in that order; junction bases with no gene match: 7. The CDR3 spells CASSARLAGVYNEQFF. The CDR3 nucleotides read TGTGCCAGCAGCGCCCGTCTAGCGGGAGTGTACAATGAGCAGTTCTTC.

The chain combines TRBV4-1 with TRBJ2-1; 7 bases map to TRBD1. Germline values: CDR1 MGHRA, CDR2 YSYEKL. This CDR3 has 13 amino acids. The V segment lost 0 bases and the J segment 14 bases; nucleotides outside the gene matches: 7. The CDR3 coding sequence is TGCGCCAGCAGCCAAGATCAGTTGGGACAGAAGTTCTTC. Encoded protein: CASSQDQLGQKFF.

The CDR3 sequence: CARIPTGETGELFF. CDR3 DNA: TGTGCCAGAATCCCTACGGGGGAAACCGGGGAGCTGTTTTTT. The chain has TRBV5-3 and TRBJ2-2; possible D gene TRBD2, 6 bases. TRBV5-3 is marked as an open reading frame, function uncertain. CDR3 length: 14 amino acids. V lost 6 bases, J lost 5 bases, and 14 bases lay in between.

The chain has TRBV4-1 and TRBJ1-1; 10 nucleotides agree with TRBD1. Germline V gene data show CDR1 as MGHRA and CDR2 as YSYEKL. The CDR3 is 15 amino acids. With V trimmed by 4 bases and J by 4 bases, 6 bases remained unmatched. CDR3 bases: TGCGCCAGCAGCCTAGACAGGGGGCCCAGCACTGAAGCTTTCTTT. Its translation is CASSLDRGPSTEAFF.

This chain joins TRBV18 and TRBJ1-1; D may be TRBD1 (6 bases). Germline V gene sequence: CDR1 KGHSH, CDR2 LQKENI. Trimming took 4 bases from V and 6 from J, leaving 24 bases between them. The CDR3 has 17 amino acids. In DNA, the CDR3 is TGTGCCAGCTCACAAGAGACAGGTTTGGGGCTTGGCGCTGAAGCTTTCTTT. Amino acids: CASSQETGLGLGAEAFF.

The V gene is TRBV5-3, the J gene TRBJ1-5; 9 bases are a match to TRBD1. TRBV5-3 is noted as an ORF with a role that remains uncertain. Trimming at V came to 0 bases and at J to 6 bases, leaving 13 bases not matched to a gene. The CDR3 has 18 amino acids. The CDR3 loop is CARSLDFRDRVSGQPQHF. CDR3 nucleotides: TGTGCCAGAAGCTTGGATTTCCGGGACAGGGTGTCGGGTCAGCCCCAGCATTTT.

The chain combines TRBV4-1 with TRBJ2-3, with D perhaps matching TRBD2 (5 bases). From germline, CDR1 is MGHRA and CDR2 YSYEKL. The V gene lost 0 bases and the J gene lost 0 bases, with 16 bases spanning the gap. This CDR3 has 18 residues. The CDR3 region has the DNA TGCGCCAGCAGCCAAGATCCTACTAGGCCCACAAGCACAGATACGCAGTATTTT. Translating gives CASSQDPTRPTSTDTQYF.

The chain couples TRBV7-2 to TRBJ1-1; 8 bases map to TRBD1. Germline-derived CDR1 and CDR2 are SGHTA and FQGNSA. Trimming took 4 bases from V and 1 from J; bases not matched to a gene: 5. The CDR3 loop spans 15 amino acids. This chain's CDR3 is CASSWGTGGNTEAFF. Here the CDR3 DNA reads TGTGCCAGCAGCTGGGGGACAGGAGGGAACACTGAAGCTTTCTTT.

The chain joins TRBV7-2 to TRBJ1-3; D call uncertain. CDR3 length equals 15 residues. CDR1 and CDR2 (germline): SGHTA, FQGNSA. Between the trimmed V and J ends, which lost 0 bases and 0 bases, there was a span of 6 bases. The CDR3 DNA sequence: TGTGCCAGCAGCTTAGCGCCAGGCTCTGGAAACACCATATATTTT. The encoded protein is CASSLAPGSGNTIYF.

The chain is built from TRBV6-6 and TRBJ1-2, with 8 bases that match TRBD1. This CDR3 comprises 15 residues. Per the germline V gene, CDR1 is MNHNY and CDR2 is SVGAGI (reference sequence). J was trimmed by 4 bases and V by 6 bases; bases with no gene match: 10. In nucleotides, the CDR3 is TGTGCCAGCAGACAGCTAGCCGACAGGGGCTATGGCTACACCTTC. It translates to CASRQLADRGYGYTF.

This clone turned up a few times. This rearrangement joins TRBV4-3 to TRBJ1-3, with 9 bases fitting TRBD1. The CDR3 has 17 residues. The V segment lost 0 bases and the J segment 4 bases; nucleotides outside the gene matches: 7. Germline-derived CDR1 and CDR2 are LGHNA and YSLEER. CDR3 sequence reads: CASSQDELTGGGNTIYF. The CDR3 DNA follows: TGCGCCAGCAGCCAAGATGAATTAACAGGGGGCGGAAACACCATATATTTT.

This rearrangement joins TRBV18 to TRBJ2-7, with D perhaps TRBD1 (5 bases). Germline CDR1 reads KGHSH; CDR2 reads LQKENI. The length of the CDR3 is 16 residues. V lost 2 bases and J 2 bases, leaving 16 bases between the germline ends. CDR3 residues: CASSPRGRDGTYEQYF. Written as DNA, the CDR3 is TGTGCCAGCTCACCAAGGGGCAGGGATGGAACCTACGAGCAGTACTTC.